Following are 22 T cell receptor beta chains from one sample sequenced in a study of CD8 T cells in Susac syndrome. Random hexamers served to reverse transcribe roughly 0.45 to 1 ug RNA. TCRdb itself ran the immunoSEQ multiplex PCR reads through MiXCR, one entry per CDR3 protein. The data hold about 430,000 distinct CDR3 sequences, with more than 80% observed a single time. Material for sequencing was CD8+ T cells from PBMCs. The receptors originated from a human donor with multiple sclerosis.

The rearrangement links TRBV20-1 to TRBJ2-3; TRBD2 might be the D (7 bases). This CDR3 has 15 residues. The germline gives CDR1 DFQATT, CDR2 SNEGSKA (reference sequence). Trimming cost V 5 bases and J 2 bases, with 17 bases left between them. CDR3 sequence: CSAAHRGGVTDTQYF. The DNA for the CDR3 is TGCAGTGCTGCCCATAGGGGGGGTGTCACAGATACGCAGTATTTT.

The CDR3 DNA is TGTGCCATCAGTGAGTCTGGCGGGAGGCCCGAAGCTGGGCCCAAAAACATTCAGTACTTC. Amino acid sequence: CAISESGGRPEAGPKNIQYF. The V call is TRBV10-3, the J call TRBJ2-4; TRBD2 matches at 8 bases. CDR1 and CDR2 from the germline V gene are ENHRY and SYGVKD. V gave up 0 bases and J gave up 2 bases; unmatched junction bases: 15. The CDR3 runs 20 residues.

The chain couples TRBV19 to TRBJ1-2; maybe TRBD1 (6 bases). This CDR3 has 16 amino acids. Trimming took 9 bases from V and 7 from J, leaving 27 bases between them. Germline values: CDR1 LNHDA, CDR2 SQIVND (reference sequence). The CDR3 region has the DNA TGTGCCAGCAGTGTCGACCCGGGGCAGGGGATGGGTGGCTACACCTTC. Its translation: CASSVDPGQGMGGYTF.

The chain is built from TRBV5-1 and TRBJ2-1, with 12 bases that match TRBD2. Germline V gene lookup returns CDR1 SGHRS and CDR2 YFSETQ. The CDR3 runs to 17 residues. Trimming took 6 bases from V and 8 from J; bases not matched to a gene: 15. The DNA for the CDR3 is TGCGCCAGCACCCAACACTCTAGCGGGAGGGATTCGGATGAGCAGTTCTTC. It translates to CASTQHSSGRDSDEQFF.

V is TRBV4-1 and J is TRBJ2-7; TRBD1 matches at 7 bases. There are 14 residues in the CDR3. J lost 5 bases, V lost 8 bases, and 12 bases had no gene match. Germline V gene lookup returns CDR1 MGHRA and CDR2 YSYEKL. The CDR3 bases are TGCGCCAGCGGCGAGACAGGGCGTCCCGACGAGCAGTACTTC. Amino acid sequence: CASGETGRPDEQYF.

The V call is TRBV5-1, the J call TRBJ2-1; D is possibly TRBD1 (5 bases). The CDR3 runs to 15 residues. The germline CDR1 and CDR2 sequences are SGHRS and YFSETQ. The germline V and J ends were trimmed by 2 bases and 2 bases, with 11 bases remaining between them. The CDR3 sequence is CASSFLTGPYNEQFF. The CDR3 coding sequence is TGCGCCAGCAGCTTCCTTACAGGACCCTACAATGAGCAGTTCTTC.

The J gene is TRBJ1-5, the V gene TRBV7-9; 9 bases fit TRBD1. Germline lookup yields CDR1 SEHNR and CDR2 FQNEAQ (reference sequence). Trimming took 5 bases from V and 2 from J; bases not matched to a gene: 7. This CDR3 spans 16 amino acids. DNA of the CDR3: TGTGCCAGCAGCGTTTCTACAGGGGGCCGCAATCAGCCCCAGCATTTT. Translated: CASSVSTGGRNQPQHF.

This clonotype was detected a few times. This sequence joins TRBV6-1 and TRBJ2-1, with a tentative D call TRBD2 (6 bases). With 0 bases removed from V and 6 bases from J, the gap between germline ends came to 12 bases. This CDR3 is built from 15 residues. Per the germline V gene, CDR1 is MNHNS and CDR2 is SASEGT. The CDR3 reads CASSEARDWVNEQFF. CDR3 coding DNA: TGTGCCAGCAGTGAAGCAAGGGACTGGGTCAATGAGCAGTTCTTC.

The chain joins TRBV13 to TRBJ2-4; D may correspond to TRBD1 or TRBD2 (5 bases each). This CDR3 region has 15 residues. With 6 bases removed from V and 2 bases from J, the gap between germline ends came to 14 bases. The germline CDR1 and CDR2 sequences are PRHDT and FYEKMQ (reference sequence). CDR3 protein: CASSGGPLTKNIQYF. As DNA, the CDR3 is TGTGCCAGCAGTGGGGGACCCCTAACCAAAAACATTCAGTACTTC.

The rearrangement joins TRBV5-6 to TRBJ2-7, with D perhaps TRBD2 (5 bases). From germline, CDR1 is SGHDT and CDR2 YYEEEE. CDR3 size: 14 residues. V was shortened by 0 bases and J by 5 bases, with 12 bases between the two germline ends. The CDR3 DNA is TGTGCCAGCAGCTTGGCCGGGATTGCCAACGAGCAGTACTTC. Its translation: CASSLAGIANEQYF.

V is TRBV27 and J is TRBJ2-7, with unresolved D. CDR1 MNHEY and CDR2 SMNVEV come from the germline V gene (reference sequence). The CDR3 has 14 amino acids. With 2 bases removed from V and 4 bases from J, the gap between germline ends came to 12 bases. CDR3 protein: CASSLRVMGYEQYF. The CDR3 DNA reads TGTGCCAGCAGTTTAAGGGTCATGGGGTACGAGCAGTACTTC.

The V call is TRBV2, the J call TRBJ1-4; D gene unclear. Trimming removed 2 bases at V and 8 bases at J, with 3 bases between. CDR1 and CDR2 (germline): SNHLY, FYNNEI. The CDR3 runs 11 residues. The CDR3 region has the DNA TGTGCCAGCAGTGAACTCGAAAAACTGTTTTTT. The encoded protein is CASSELEKLFF. Drawing the rest from reference TRBV2 and TRBJ1-4, the complete variable domain is EPEVTQTPSHQVTQMGQEVILRCVPISNHLYFYWYRQILGQKVEFLVSFYNNEISEKSEIFDDQFSVERPDGSNFTLKIRSTKLEDSAMYFCASSELEKLFFGSGTQLSVL.

The genes are TRBV13 and TRBJ2-1; TRBD2 aligns across 9 bases. Germline loops: CDR1 PRHDT, CDR2 FYEKMQ (reference sequence). V was pared by 2 bases and J by 5 bases, with 7 bases of the junction left unmatched. The CDR3 consists of 16 residues. The CDR3 is CASSLKGTSPDNEQFF. In DNA, the CDR3 is TGTGCCAGCAGCTTAAAAGGGACTAGCCCTGACAATGAGCAGTTCTTC.

The chain couples TRBV29-1 to TRBJ1-1; 8 bases match TRBD1. Germline CDR1 reads SQVTM; CDR2 reads ANQGSEA. The junction had 6 bases not matched to a gene; V was cut back by 7 bases and J by 5 bases. The CDR3 sequence is 12 residues long. In DNA, the CDR3 is TGCAGCGCTGGGACAGGTGGGACTGAAGCTTTCTTT. This codes for CSAGTGGTEAFF.

The V call is TRBV2, the J call TRBJ2-7; D is possibly TRBD1 (5 bases). The CDR3 length is 11 residues. V lost 4 bases and J 12 bases, leaving 13 bases between the germline ends. Germline V gene sequence: CDR1 SNHLY, CDR2 FYNNEI. As DNA, the CDR3 is TGTGCCAGCAGTGTACAGGTCGGTGGGTACTTC. This gives the protein CASSVQVGGYF.

This clonotype was counted between two and nine times. The genes are TRBV6-1 and TRBJ1-1, with D possibly being TRBD1 (5 bases). Trimming shortened V by 2 bases and J by 4 bases, and 11 bases separated the two germline ends. Germline lookup yields CDR1 MNHNS and CDR2 SASEGT. This CDR3 spans 14 amino acids. The CDR3 sequence: CASSEPGVGTEAFF. CDR3 coding DNA: TGTGCCAGCAGTGAACCGGGGGTCGGCACTGAAGCTTTCTTT.

The CDR3 here is CASSSQGEDEQYF. The CDR3 nucleotides read TGTGCCAGCAGTTCTCAGGGGGAGGACGAGCAGTACTTC. The chain recombines TRBV6-6 with TRBJ2-7; weak D call: TRBD1 (7 bases). The CDR3 is made up of 13 amino acids. Germline V CDR1 and CDR2: MNHNY, SVGAGI (reference sequence). V lost 4 bases, J lost 5 bases, and 12 bases lay in between.

The V call is TRBV27, the J call TRBJ2-7, with D perhaps assigned TRBD1 or TRBD2 (5 bases each). V lost 5 bases to trimming and J lost 1 base, with 12 bases between them. CDR3 length equals 14 residues. Looked up from germline, CDR1 is MNHEY and CDR2 is SMNVEV (reference sequence). This chain's CDR3 is CASSERDGSYEQYF. The CDR3 coding sequence is TGTGCCAGCAGTGAAAGGGACGGTTCCTACGAGCAGTACTTC.

This clonotype has only one observation. The chain employs TRBV4-2 and TRBJ1-2; tentative D call: TRBD1 (6 bases). Trimming took off 0 bases at V and 0 bases at J, with 11 bases between the two ends. The CDR3 is made up of 16 amino acids. Looked up from germline, CDR1 is LGHNA and CDR2 is YNFKEQ. The CDR3 sequence is CASSQDLGGSNYGYTF. DNA of the CDR3: TGTGCCAGCAGCCAAGATCTAGGGGGATCTAACTATGGCTACACCTTC.

The rearrangement joins TRBV6-5 to TRBJ2-5; unclear D gene. Trimming cost V 1 base and J 6 bases, with 21 bases left between them. CDR1 is MNHEY, CDR2 SVGAGI, per germline. The CDR3 has 17 residues. CDR3 region: CASSYWASRESAQTQYF. The DNA for the CDR3 is TGTGCCAGCAGTTACTGGGCCAGTAGGGAATCTGCGCAGACCCAGTACTTC.

This clonotype was seen more than once but under ten times. This rearrangement joins TRBV6-1 to TRBJ2-2; D not resolved. The germline CDR1 and CDR2 sequences are MNHNS and SASEGT. CDR3 length: 14 residues. The V end was cut by 0 bases, the J end by 4 bases, with 6 bases between. The CDR3 DNA reads TGTGCCAGCAGTGAAGCTTGGTTCACCGGGGAGCTGTTTTTT. This sequence encodes CASSEAWFTGELFF.

The chain joins TRBV18 to TRBJ2-2; 9 bases match TRBD1. This CDR3 region has 14 residues. The ends lost 7 bases at V and 4 bases at J; junction bases unmatched: 4. Germline CDR1 reads KGHSH; CDR2 reads LQKENI. The CDR3 reads CASLDRGSTGELFF. The CDR3 DNA follows: TGTGCCAGCTTGGACAGGGGTAGCACCGGGGAGCTGTTTTTT.